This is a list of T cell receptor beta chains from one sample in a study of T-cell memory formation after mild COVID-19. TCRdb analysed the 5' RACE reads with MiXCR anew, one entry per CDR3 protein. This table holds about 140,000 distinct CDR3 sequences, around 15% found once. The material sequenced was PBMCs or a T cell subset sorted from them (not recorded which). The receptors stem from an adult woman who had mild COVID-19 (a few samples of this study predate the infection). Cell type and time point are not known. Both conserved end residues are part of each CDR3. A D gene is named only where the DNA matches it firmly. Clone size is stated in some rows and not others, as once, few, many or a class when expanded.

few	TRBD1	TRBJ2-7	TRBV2	CASLQGLRNEQYF	TGTGCCAGCTTACAGGGGCTGAGAAACGAGCAGTACTTC
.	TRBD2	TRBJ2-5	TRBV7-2	CASSSRAGEWYF	TGTGCCAGCAGCTCCCGAGCGGGAGAATGGTACTTC
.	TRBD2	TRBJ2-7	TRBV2	CASAGGISYEQYF	TGTGCCAGCGCGGGAGGGATCTCCTACGAGCAGTACTTC
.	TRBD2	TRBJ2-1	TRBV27	CASSDGLAVYNEQFF	TGTGCCAGCAGCGATGGACTAGCGGTCTACAATGAGCAGTTCTTC
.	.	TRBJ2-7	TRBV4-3	CASSQDMGDSSYEQYF	TGCGCCAGCAGCCAAGATATGGGTGACAGCTCCTACGAGCAGTACTTC
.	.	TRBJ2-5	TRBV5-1	CASSLAKGPVEEYQETQYF	TGCGCCAGCAGCTTGGCCAAAGGCCCAGTTGAGGAATACCAAGAGACCCAGTACTTC
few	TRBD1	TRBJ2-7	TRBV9	CASSEGGGQAYEQYF	TGTGCCAGCAGCGAAGGAGGGGGACAGGCCTACGAGCAGTACTTC
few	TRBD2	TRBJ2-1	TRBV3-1	CASRTLAGPYNEQFF	TGTGCCAGCAGGACCCTAGCGGGTCCCTACAATGAGCAGTTCTTC
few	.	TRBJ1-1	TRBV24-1	CATSDFGGSEAFF	TGTGCCACCAGTGATTTTGGGGGGTCCGAAGCTTTCTTT
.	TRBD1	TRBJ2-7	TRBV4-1	CASRQGQGLYEQYF	TGCGCCAGCAGACAAGGACAGGGCCTCTACGAGCAGTACTTC
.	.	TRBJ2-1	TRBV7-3	CASSSPGNEQFF	TGTGCCAGCAGCTCACCCGGCAATGAGCAGTTCTTC
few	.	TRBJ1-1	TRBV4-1	CASSQGALNTEAFF	TGCGCCAGCAGCCAAGGGGCATTGAACACTGAAGCTTTCTTT
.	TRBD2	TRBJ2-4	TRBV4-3	CASSQEGPSGKNIQYF	TGCGCCAGCAGCCAAGAGGGACCTAGCGGAAAAAACATTCAGTACTTC
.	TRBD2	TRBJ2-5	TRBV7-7	CASSSLPFLAGGQETQYF	TGTGCTAGCAGCTCCCTGCCTTTTTTGGCGGGAGGCCAAGAGACCCAGTACTTC
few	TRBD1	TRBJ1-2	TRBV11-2	CASSLEGTGNYGYTF	TGTGCCAGCAGCTTAGAAGGGACAGGGAACTATGGCTACACCTTC
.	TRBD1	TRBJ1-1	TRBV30	CAWSYGTGPNTEAFF	TGTGCCTGGAGTTATGGGACAGGACCGAACACTGAAGCTTTCTTT
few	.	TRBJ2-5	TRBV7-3	CASSLDGSVQETQYF	TGTGCCAGCAGCTTAGATGGTAGCGTACAAGAGACCCAGTACTTC
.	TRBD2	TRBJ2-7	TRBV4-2	CASSPGTSGTGEQYF	TGTGCCAGCAGCCCGGGGACTAGCGGGACGGGCGAGCAGTACTTC
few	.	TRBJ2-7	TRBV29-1	CSVVVAGAYEQYF	TGCAGCGTTGTGGTGGCAGGGGCCTACGAGCAGTACTTC
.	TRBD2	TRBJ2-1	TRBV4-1	CASSQGPSGRSEQFF	TGCGCCAGCAGCCAAGGGCCTAGCGGGAGGAGTGAGCAGTTCTTC
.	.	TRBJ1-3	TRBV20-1	CSARVLPDTIYF	TGCAGTGCTAGAGTTCTCCCGGACACCATATATTTT
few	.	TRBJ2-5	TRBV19	CASSARTATIETQYF	TGTGCCAGTAGTGCTCGGACGGCCACCATAGAGACCCAGTACTTC
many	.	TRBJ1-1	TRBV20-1	CSATQVFGTEAFF	TGCAGTGCTACACAGGTATTCGGCACTGAAGCTTTCTTT
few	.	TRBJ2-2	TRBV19	CASSVYFNTGELFF	TGTGCCAGTAGTGTCTACTTTAACACCGGGGAGCTGTTTTTT
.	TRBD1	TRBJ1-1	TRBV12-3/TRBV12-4	CASSPGLGQGAKGRYTEAFF	TGTGCCAGCAGTCCAGGATTAGGACAGGGGGCTAAGGGGAGGTACACTGAAGCTTTCTTT
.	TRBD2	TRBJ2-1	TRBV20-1	CSARGLAGESVHNEQFF	TGCAGTGCAAGAGGGCTAGCGGGAGAATCGGTCCACAATGAGCAGTTCTTC
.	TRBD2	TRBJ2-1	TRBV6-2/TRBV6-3	CASSYLPTSAESYNEQFF	TGTGCCAGCAGTTACCTTCCGACTAGCGCCGAATCTTACAATGAGCAGTTCTTC
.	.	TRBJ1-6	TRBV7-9	CASSSGTQNNSPLHF	TGTGCCAGCAGCTCCGGGACCCAGAATAATTCACCCCTCCACTTT
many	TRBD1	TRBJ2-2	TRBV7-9	CASSYRGTGELFF	TGTGCCAGCAGCTACAGGGGAACCGGGGAGCTGTTTTTT
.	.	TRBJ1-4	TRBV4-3	CASSQHRDGNEKLFF	TGCGCCAGCAGCCAGCACCGGGACGGGAACGAAAAACTGTTTTTT
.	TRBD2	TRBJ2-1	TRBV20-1	CSLPAGAGGPNRQFF	TGCAGCCTCCCGGCCGGAGCGGGAGGGCCGAATCGGCAGTTCTTC
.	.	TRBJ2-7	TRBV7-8	CASSPRAGESYEQYF	TGTGCCAGCAGCCCTCGGGCAGGTGAGAGCTACGAGCAGTACTTC
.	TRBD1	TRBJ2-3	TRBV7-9	CASSLPDRGITDTQYF	TGTGCCAGCAGCTTACCCGACAGGGGGATCACAGATACGCAGTATTTT
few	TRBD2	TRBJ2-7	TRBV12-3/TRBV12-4	CASSSGGEQYF	TGTGCCAGCAGTAGCGGGGGCGAGCAGTACTTC
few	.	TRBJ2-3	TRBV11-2	CASSPGNVADTQYF	TGTGCCAGCAGCCCAGGAAACGTCGCAGATACGCAGTATTTT
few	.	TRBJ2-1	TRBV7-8	CASSSALGGYNEQFF	TGTGCCAGCAGTTCCGCCCTAGGCGGTTACAATGAGCAGTTCTTC
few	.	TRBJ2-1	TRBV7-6	CASSLYGGSSYNEQFF	TGTGCCAGCAGCTTATACGGAGGGAGCTCCTACAATGAGCAGTTCTTC
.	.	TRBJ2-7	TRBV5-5	CASSLSDTSYEQYF	TGTGCCAGCAGCTTGTCGGACACCTCCTACGAGCAGTACTTC
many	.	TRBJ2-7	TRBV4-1	CASSHQGGEQYF	TGCGCCAGCAGCCATCAGGGGGGGGAGCAGTACTTC
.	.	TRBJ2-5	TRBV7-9	CASHQETQYF	TGTGCCAGCCACCAGGAGACCCAGTACTTC
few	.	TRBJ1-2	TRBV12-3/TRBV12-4	CASSFDRDYGYTF	TGTGCCAGCAGTTTCGACAGAGACTATGGCTACACCTTC
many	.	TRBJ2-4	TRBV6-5	CASSYLVELAKNIQYF	TGTGCCAGCAGTTACCTCGTGGAGCTAGCCAAAAACATTCAGTACTTC
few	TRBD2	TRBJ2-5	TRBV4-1	CASSQVELAGQYF	TGCGCCAGCAGCCAAGTAGAACTAGCGGGGCAGTACTTC
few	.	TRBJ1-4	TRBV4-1	CASSQTVATNEKLFF	TGCGCCAGCAGCCAAACAGTGGCAACTAATGAAAAACTGTTTTTT
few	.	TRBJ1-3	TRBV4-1	CASSQPGLGNTIYF	TGCGCCAGCAGCCAGCCGGGACTAGGAAACACCATATATTTT
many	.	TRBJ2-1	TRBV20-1	CSARSKQGYRGFF	TGCAGTGCTAGGTCCAAACAGGGCTACCGAGGGTTCTTC
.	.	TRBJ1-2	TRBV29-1	CSVEVAAYYGYTF	TGCAGCGTTGAAGTGGCAGCCTACTATGGCTACACCTTC
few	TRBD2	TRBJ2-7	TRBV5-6	CASSILRGASHEQYF	TGTGCCAGCAGCATACTGCGGGGGGCCAGCCACGAGCAGTACTTC
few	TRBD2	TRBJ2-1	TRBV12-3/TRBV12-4	CASSFLRPSAGLAGEGEQFF	TGTGCCAGCAGTTTTCTTCGACCTTCAGCGGGACTAGCGGGAGAAGGTGAGCAGTTCTTC
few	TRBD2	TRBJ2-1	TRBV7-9	CASSLDFPGLAGPSHEQFF	TGTGCCAGCAGCTTAGATTTTCCGGGACTAGCGGGGCCCTCACATGAGCAGTTCTTC
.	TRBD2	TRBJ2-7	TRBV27	CASKVSGTFLVEQYF	TGTGCCAGCAAGGTTAGCGGGACGTTTTTAGTCGAGCAGTACTTC
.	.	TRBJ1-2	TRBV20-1	CSARVGTLWPF	TGCAGTGCTAGAGTTGGGACCCTTTGGCCCTTC
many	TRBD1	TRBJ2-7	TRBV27	CASGPNSNRGLYEQYF	TGTGCCAGCGGCCCTAACAGTAACAGGGGCCTCTACGAGCAGTACTTC
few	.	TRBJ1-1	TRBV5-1	CASSPTGSSEAFF	TGCGCCAGCAGCCCGACGGGCAGCTCTGAAGCTTTCTTT
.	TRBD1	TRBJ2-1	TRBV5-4	CASSLGWAGTGDHNEQFF	TGTGCCAGCAGCTTGGGTTGGGCCGGGACAGGGGACCACAATGAGCAGTTCTTC
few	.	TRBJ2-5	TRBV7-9	CASSPTTGKETQYF	TGTGCCAGCAGCCCGACGACAGGAAAAGAGACCCAGTACTTC
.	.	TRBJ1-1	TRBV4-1	CASSQDWTNTEAFF	TGCGCCAGCAGCCAAGACTGGACGAACACTGAAGCTTTCTTT